This entry concerns a single TCR beta chain. The treatment denotes: preoperative locoregional IRX-2 cytokine immunotherapy. Patients received preoperative, locoregional IRX-2 cytokine immunotherapy in a phase Ib study. Generated by immunoSEQ multiplex PCR, the TCRdb table keeps only in-frame clones and is missing some. Counted here are 15,000 to 25,000 clones, 85% occurring once; the ten biggest clones make up over 1%. This CDR3 has 15 amino acids. CDR1 and CDR2 (germline): SGHNT, YENEEA. V was clipped by 4 bases and J by 9 bases, with 21 bases between them. This sample is drawn from a study of preoperative IRX-2 immunotherapy in early breast cancer.

The sample here was lymph node tissue, taken after IRX-2 immunotherapy. J is TRBJ1-1 and V is TRBV11-3; D is possibly TRBD1 (6 bases). The sequence was obtained from a human donor with breast cancer. The CDR3, as DNA: TGTGCCAGCAGCTCACCCGGGACATCACTCCCTAAAGCTTTCTTT. Translation: CASSSPGTSLPKAFF.